Listed here are 6 T cell receptor beta chains from one sample, sequenced in a study of cytomegalovirus exposure and HLA in healthy donors. Produced via immunoSEQ multiplex PCR; TCRdb's table is partial and in-frame only. The sample has fewer than 200,000 clones, 85% seen once. The sample taken for sequencing was PBMCs. These receptors were collected from a man in his late teens or twenties in good health and CMV-seropositive.

V and J are TRBV5-1 and TRBJ2-3; 9 bases align to TRBD1. Germline loops: CDR1 SGHRS, CDR2 YFSETQ. Unmatched junction bases numbered 7, after V lost 4 bases and J lost 4 bases. The CDR3 runs to 15 residues. The CDR3 nucleotides read TGCGCCAGCAGCCCGGGACAGGGTACCGCAGATACGCAGTATTTT. Its translation is CASSPGQGTADTQYF.

This clone is a singleton in its sample. The rearrangement links TRBV12-5 to TRBJ1-2, with D possibly matching TRBD1 (5 bases). This CDR3 region has 14 residues. Trimming left V 2 bases short and J 4 bases short, with 11 bases between. The germline V gene encodes CDR1 LGHNT and CDR2 FRNRAP. The CDR3 spells CASGLSPTVYGYTF. The CDR3 DNA sequence: TGTGCTAGTGGTTTGTCCCCGACAGTCTATGGCTACACCTTC.

J is TRBJ2-5 and V is TRBV9; a possible D gene is TRBD1 (6 bases). Germline assignment: CDR1 SGDLS and CDR2 YYNGEE. CDR3 size: 13 residues. Deletions cut 4 bases from V and 2 bases from J, with 9 bases between. This chain's CDR3 is CASSTDRQETQYF. For the CDR3, the DNA is TGTGCCAGCAGCACCGACAGGCAAGAGACCCAGTACTTC. The full variable domain, its missing parts supplied by reference TRBV9 and TRBJ2-5, is DSGVTQTPKHLITATGQRVTLRCSPRSGDLSVYWYQQSLDQGLQFLIQYYNGEERAKGNILERFSAQQFPDLHSELNLSSLELGDSALYFCASSTDRQETQYFGPGTRLLVL.

The CDR3 is CAWSPHGGYNEQFF. In DNA form, the CDR3 reads TGTGCCTGGAGTCCCCACGGGGGCTACAATGAGCAGTTCTTC. This chain connects TRBV30 to TRBJ2-1, with D possibly being TRBD2 (6 bases). V lost 2 bases to trimming and J lost 3 bases, with 11 bases between them. The CDR3 runs 14 residues. Germline V gene lookup returns CDR1 GTSNPN and CDR2 SVGIG (reference sequence). Full variable domain (missing parts from reference TRBV30 and TRBJ2-1): SQTIHQWPATLVQPVGSPLSLECTVEGTSNPNLYWYRQAAGRGLQLLFYSVGIGQISSEVPQNLSASRPQDRQFILSSKKLLLSDSGFYLCAWSPHGGYNEQFFGPGTRLTVL.

The chain links TRBV2 to TRBJ1-2, with a weak D call TRBD1 (5 bases). From germline, CDR1 is SNHLY and CDR2 FYNNEI. The CDR3 length is 13 residues. V shed 6 bases and J shed 6 bases, with 14 bases lying between them. Written as DNA, the CDR3 is TGTGCCAGCAGCCTCGGGGGAATGAATGGCTACACCTTC. It is translated as CASSLGGMNGYTF.

The V and J genes are TRBV7-9 and TRBJ2-3; D is uncertain. Trimming took 2 bases from V and 0 from J, leaving 9 bases between them. CDR3 length: 15 residues. CDR1 and CDR2 from the germline V gene are SEHNR and FQNEAQ (reference sequence). The CDR3 sequence: CASSLRSASTDTQYF. CDR3 bases: TGTGCCAGCAGCTTAAGGAGTGCTAGCACAGATACGCAGTATTTT.